This T cell receptor beta chain was observed in a study of blood T cells in healthy people across ages. Study-wide results and caveats: Donor CMV status was unknown, possibly confounding expanded clonotype changes.

Drawing of peripheral blood yielded 7.5 to 10 milliliters from each donor. The amount of total RNA extracted per sample was at least 6 micrograms. Germline V CDR1 and CDR2: SGHTA, FQGTGA. The ends lost 4 bases at V and 6 bases at J; junction bases unmatched: 7. There are 15 residues in the CDR3. This clonotype has a handful of counts. Its target is unknown. A J-beta primer mix and a sample-barcoded 5' primer were used in a second PCR of about 6 to 12 cycles. TCRdb called the 5' RACE reads again in MiXCR, with one record for every CDR3 protein. Of more than 500,000 distinct CDR3 sequences listed, 25% to 30% were seen once; the top ten hold around 20%.

The chain combines TRBV7-3 with TRBJ2-3; the match to TRBD2 covers 10 bases. This receptor was identified in a woman in her 70s in good health. The source material was blood. The CDR3 DNA follows: TGTGCCAGCAGCTCACTAAGCGGGGGGGCCGATACGCAGTATTTT. This codes for CASSSLSGGADTQYF. Using reference TRBV7-3 and TRBJ2-3 for the parts outside the CDR3, the full variable domain is GAGVSQTPSNKVTEKGKYVELRCDPISGHTALYWYRQSLGQGPEFLIYFQGTGAADDSGLPNDRFFAVRPEGSVSTLKIQRTERGDSAVYLCASSSLSGGADTQYFGPGTRLTVL.